The TCR beta chain under discussion was sequenced for a study of T cells in women clearing cervical HPV infection (dated by TCRdb to the late 2010s). Turning to the overall study: Cases were roughly 24 women with histologically confirmed HPV16-related CIN3 or worse, including 2 invasive cancers. Cases and controls were matched on age within five years and on year of sample collection. HLA typing was available for only a few women, so HLA type could not be excluded as a confounder. An exploratory proof-of-principle case-control study, nested within the Guanacaste HPV Natural History Study in Costa Rica, was conducted to compare TCR repertoires across cervical HPV16 outcomes. The parent cohort enrolled 10,000 or so women aged 18 or older in Guanacaste, Costa Rica, during about 1993 to 1994 and followed them for approximately 7 years. Among cases, blood sampling occurred a median of about 150 days after lesion detection, with an interquartile range of roughly 90 to 200 days. Median age was about 30 years in cases versus 38 in controls, and baseline characteristics did not differ significantly. Controls were approximately 25 women whose single incident HPV16 infection cleared within 12 months without precancer or cancer developing. Blood from cases was collected at the visit at which the lesion was first identified, whereas blood from controls was collected once infection was no longer detected. Five blinded duplicates per group were added as quality controls, so that 60 or so samples were obtained: 50 or so participants and approximately 10 replicates.

TCR beta CDR3 regions were amplified by multiplex PCR using the immunoSEQ assay from an average of roughly 1,200 ng genomic DNA per sample. The assay corrected primer bias using a complete synthetic TCR repertoire to establish an amplification baseline. Amplicons were sequenced on the Illumina platform. Under the source paper's analysis protocol: Sequences were error-corrected by clustering with frequency ratios and a modified nearest-neighbor algorithm, then analyzed in the immunoSEQ Analyzer with IMGT gene definitions. At each rarefaction depth, TCR richness and evenness were averaged over 20 rarefaction repeats, and samples with fewer sequences than the depth were excluded. V, D and J gene relative abundances were compared between groups with Wilcoxon rank sum tests, applying FDR correction. In the blinded duplicates, the intraclass correlation was around 96% for TCR richness and averaged approximately 82% across 66 gene segments. TCRdb took over this immuneACCESS table, retaining in-frame rearrangements with V and J assigned. Such tables are incomplete; in checked studies, under half of the missing clones stem from an unresolved V gene, and the remainder is unexplained. The V and J calls and clone size were taken over from that table, and D and trimming were inferred from the DNA. The table held for this sample gives some 26,000 clones. The ten largest make up approximately 3.7% of the sample.

What the work shows at the level of the full study, not this receptor alone: Because T-cell numbers per sample were unknown, differences in richness could reflect varying T-cell content rather than repertoire biology. The cross-sectional design could not show whether associations preceded infection or resulted from it; effector/memory subsets and HPV-specific T cells were not isolated. TCR repertoire richness was significantly higher in CIN3+ cases than in controls across sequencing depths, while evenness did not differ. Cases were distinguished from controls with an estimated AUC of around 0.85 by random forest classifiers combining richness and V gene abundances.

Every participant had a single incident cervical HPV16 infection, and women with prevalent HPV16 infections were excluded. Cervical HPV DNA was detected with MY09/MY11 PCR, and genotyping was done with dot-blot hybridization. Approximately 15 mL of heparinized blood were centrifuged, and the buffy coat was aliquoted, frozen at -30°C, then stored at -80°C. Genomic DNA was extracted from buffy coat specimens using QIAGEN kits. Comment on this clone: Its antigen is currently not known.

This receptor was taken from a woman aged 18-70 years with a cervical HPV16 infection that either progressed to CIN3+ or cleared (not recorded which). The sample taken for sequencing was blood buffy coat.

Incomplete CDR3 DNA: TGTGCCAGCAGTTACGGACTAGCGGGGGGAGAGACC. Translated, this is CASSYGLAGGET. Given in full, the CDR3 is CASSYGLAGGETQYF. Rearrangement joined TRBV6-2 or TRBV6-3 to TRBJ2-5; 14 bases in between match TRBD2. Sequencing ends 3 residues short of the CDR3 end; the germline J gene provides the rest. The CDR3, from cysteine to phenylalanine, totals 15 residues. Shown are 36 bases from within the CDR3, in frame from base 1. Sequences MNHEY (CDR1) and SVGEGT (CDR2) are obtained from the germline V gene. Unmatched junction bases come to 0, with V trimmed by 2 bases and J by 4 bases.